This T cell receptor beta chain was observed in a study of CD8+ T cells in alopecia areata. Sequencing used cDNA as its template, made by extracting RNA and reverse transcribing it. Sequencing used immunoSEQ multiplex PCR; TCRdb keeps in-frame clones, though not all of them. Here the sample spans tens of thousands of clones, roughly 50% being singletons. Treatment specified: oral pan-JAK inhibitor, 5-10 mg twice daily. Germline V lookup: CDR1 LGHNA, CDR2 YSLEER. Trimming pared 0 bases from V and 6 bases from J, leaving 18 bases between. This CDR3 region has 16 residues. This clone occurred a few times.

The starting material was CD8+ T cells sorted from blood, obtained around week 36, from a patient treated with tofacitinib. This sequence joins TRBV4-3 and TRBJ2-7; weak D call: TRBD1 (5 bases). The clonotype was recovered from a human donor with alopecia areata. The CDR3: CASSQDGQGSQGEQYF. The DNA of the CDR3 is TGCGCCAGCAGCCAAGATGGCCAGGGCTCTCAGGGCGAGCAGTACTTC.